The next 18 T cell receptor beta chains were all read from a single sample in a study of blood T cell repertoires in COVID-19. Clones were read by immunoSEQ multiplex PCR, and TCRdb kept only the in-frame ones, dropping some. The sample holds 90,000 to 120,000 clones; about 90% are singletons and the top ten take 4.9%. The sample was peripheral blood. The source is a middle-aged man with active or convalescent COVID-19.

The chain uses TRBV28 and TRBJ1-2, with 8 bases lining up with TRBD1. The V gene's germline CDR1 is MDHEN and CDR2 SYDVKM. The V gene end was trimmed by 3 bases and the J gene end by 4 bases; junction bases not matched to a gene: 1. CDR3 length: 13 amino acids. CDR3 in amino acids: CASSLGQAYGYTF. The CDR3 coding sequence is TGTGCCAGCAGTTTGGGACAGGCCTATGGCTACACCTTC.

The chain employs TRBV3-1 (or the pseudogene TRBV3-2) and TRBJ2-1; 11 bases map to TRBD2. CDR1 is LGHDT, CDR2 YNNKEL, per germline (reference sequence). This CDR3 has 16 residues. V was pared by 0 bases and J by 6 bases, with 4 bases of the junction left unmatched. The chain's CDR3 is CASSQDLTSGSNEQFF. For the CDR3, the DNA is TGTGCCAGCAGCCAAGATCTCACTAGCGGGAGCAATGAGCAGTTCTTC.

This chain joins TRBV2 and TRBJ2-5; 7 nucleotides align to TRBD2. In germline, CDR1 is SNHLY, CDR2 FYNNEI. V shed 6 bases and J 4 bases; nucleotides not matched to a gene: 5. The CDR3 covers 13 residues. CDR3 DNA: TGTGCCAGCAGCCAGGGAGGGCTAGAGACCCAGTACTTC. Protein product: CASSQGGLETQYF.

The rearrangement uses TRBV14 and TRBJ2-3; perhaps TRBD2 as D (6 bases). V lost 4 bases to trimming and J lost 3 bases, with 11 bases between them. The CDR3 consists of 14 residues. The germline gives CDR1 SGHDN, CDR2 FVKESK. For the CDR3, the DNA is TGTGCCAGCAGCCCCTCGGGGAGGACAGATACGCAGTATTTT. Encoded protein: CASSPSGRTDTQYF.

The gene calls are TRBV7-2 and TRBJ2-3, with 8 bases identical to TRBD2. There are 17 residues in the CDR3. Germline V CDR1 and CDR2: SGHTA, FQGNSA. Trimming at V came to 7 bases and at J to 5 bases, leaving 17 bases not matched to a gene. For the CDR3, the DNA is TGTGCCAGCAAAGCGGCGAGGGCGGGAGGTTGGGGAGATACGCAGTATTTT. This sequence encodes CASKAARAGGWGDTQYF.

This clone was observed once. This rearrangement joins TRBV7-9 to TRBJ2-1; a weak D match, TRBD2 (6 bases). Germline CDR1 reads SEHNR; CDR2 reads FQNEAQ (reference sequence). Trimming left V 5 bases short and J 7 bases short, with 21 bases between. The CDR3 is 16 amino acids. The CDR3 loop is CASSPREREERNEQFF. Here the CDR3 DNA reads TGTGCCAGCAGCCCTAGGGAAAGGGAGGAGAGAAATGAGCAGTTCTTC.

V and J are TRBV5-4 and TRBJ2-3; 9 bases are shared with TRBD2. V lost 0 bases and J lost 4; bases outside the gene matches: 3. This CDR3 is 15 amino acids long. Per germline, CDR1 SGHNT and CDR2 YYREEE (reference sequence). In nucleotides, the CDR3 is TGTGCCAGCAGCTTGGGGCGGGAGGGGTCAGATACGCAGTATTTT. Translating it yields CASSLGREGSDTQYF.

The gene calls are TRBV18 and TRBJ2-7, with TRBD2 as a possible D gene (6 bases). CDR3 length equals 15 residues. The germline CDR1 and CDR2 sequences are KGHSH and LQKENI. Trimming took off 1 base at V and 1 base at J, with 11 bases between the two ends. Here the CDR3 reads CASSPRSGPSYEQYF. CDR3 DNA sequence: TGTGCCAGCTCACCACGGAGCGGGCCGTCCTACGAGCAGTACTTC.

The rearrangement joins TRBV30 to TRBJ2-1; a possible D gene is TRBD2 (6 bases). Trimming pared 8 bases from V and 8 bases from J, leaving 13 bases between. The germline CDR1 and CDR2 sequences are GTSNPN and SVGIG (reference sequence). The CDR3 totals 11 residues. CDR3 sequence reads: CALETRDEQFF. CDR3 bases: TGTGCCCTCGAGACTAGGGATGAGCAGTTCTTC.

The chain uses TRBV7-8 and TRBJ1-1; no clear D gene. The CDR3 has 14 residues. V shed 3 bases and J shed 4 bases, with 12 bases lying between them. Germline CDR1 SGHVS, CDR2 FQNEAQ. CDR3 loop: CASSLGAGSTEAFF. The CDR3 DNA sequence: TGTGCCAGCAGCTTGGGAGCTGGCAGCACTGAAGCTTTCTTT.

V gene TRBV28 combines with J gene TRBJ2-1; tentative D call: TRBD2 (5 bases). The germline CDR1 and CDR2 sequences are MDHEN and SYDVKM. The V and J ends lost 3 bases and 5 bases respectively, with 8 bases between them. The length of the CDR3 is 13 residues. The chain's CDR3 is CASSFRRNNEQFF. The CDR3 DNA reads as TGTGCCAGCAGTTTTAGGAGGAACAATGAGCAGTTCTTC. Looking up the rest from reference TRBV28 and TRBJ2-1 gives the full variable domain: DVKVTQSSRYLVKRTGEKVFLECVQDMDHENMFWYRQDPGLGLRLIYFSYDVKMKEKGDIPEGYSVSREKKERFSLILESASTNQTSMYLCASSFRRNNEQFFGPGTRLTVL.

This rearrangement joins TRBV5-1 to TRBJ1-2; possible D gene TRBD1, 5 bases. The CDR3 is 14 residues long. Trimming left V 2 bases short and J 1 base short, with 9 bases between. Germline V gene data show CDR1 as SGHRS and CDR2 as YFSETQ. The CDR3 sequence: CASSLSGGNYGYTF. In nucleotides, the CDR3 is TGCGCCAGCAGCTTATCCGGGGGTAACTATGGCTACACCTTC.

V is TRBV19 and J is TRBJ2-1, with D perhaps TRBD1 (6 bases). V lost 7 bases and J 9 bases, leaving 10 bases between the germline ends. CDR3 length equals 11 residues. Germline V gene lookup returns CDR1 LNHDA and CDR2 SQIVND (reference sequence). This CDR3 reads CASKEGGEQFF. CDR3 bases: TGTGCCAGTAAGGAAGGGGGTGAGCAGTTCTTC. Combining the CDR3 with reference TRBV19 and TRBJ2-1 gives the whole variable domain DGGITQSPKYLFRKEGQNVTLSCEQNLNHDAMYWYRQDPGQGLRLIYYSQIVNDFQKGDIAEGYSVSREKKESFPLTVTSAQKNPTAFYLCASKEGGEQFFGPGTRLTVL.

The V and J genes are TRBV24-1 and TRBJ2-2, with D perhaps TRBD1 (5 bases). Germline V lookup: CDR1 KGHDR, CDR2 SFDVKD. The germline V and J ends were trimmed by 0 bases and 4 bases, with 14 bases remaining between them. The CDR3 extends over 17 amino acids. The CDR3, as DNA: TGTGCCACCAGTGATTTGGTAGACGGACAAGTCACCGGGGAGCTGTTTTTT. Its protein is CATSDLVDGQVTGELFF.

This clone has a single count. The chain uses TRBV29-1 and TRBJ2-3, with a tentative D call TRBD2 (5 bases). The V end was cut by 4 bases, the J end by 4 bases, with 12 bases between. This CDR3 spans 13 amino acids. Per the germline V gene, CDR1 is SQVTM and CDR2 is ANQGSEA. DNA for the CDR3: TGCAGCGTTGCAACGACGGGGTCAGATACGCAGTATTTT. This sequence encodes CSVATTGSDTQYF.

The chain uses TRBV18 and TRBJ1-1; a possible D gene is TRBD1 (5 bases). Germline-derived CDR1 and CDR2 are KGHSH and LQKENI. With 6 bases removed from V and 6 bases from J, the gap between germline ends came to 14 bases. The CDR3 is 13 residues long. The CDR3: CASSYPGGAEAFF. CDR3 DNA sequence: TGTGCCAGCTCTTACCCGGGGGGAGCTGAAGCTTTCTTT.

This clone was seen more than once but under ten times. The chain has TRBV30 and TRBJ1-1, with D possibly TRBD1 on 6 matching bases. The CDR3 is 14 amino acids. The ends were cut back, 1 base at V and 4 bases at J, with 13 bases in the middle. Germline V gene data show CDR1 as GTSNPN and CDR2 as SVGIG (reference sequence). The chain's CDR3 is CAWSDLQGITEAFF. CDR3 in DNA: TGTGCCTGGAGTGACCTTCAGGGGATCACTGAAGCTTTCTTT.

The J gene is TRBJ2-1, the V gene TRBV19; the match to TRBD2 covers 11 bases. This CDR3 contains 16 residues. Germline trimming cut 7 bases from V and 1 base from J; bases unmatched to any gene: 6. CDR1 LNHDA and CDR2 SQIVND come from the germline V gene (reference sequence). CDR3: CASIPIAGGSYNEQFF. The CDR3 DNA sequence: TGTGCCAGTATCCCAATAGCGGGAGGGTCCTACAATGAGCAGTTCTTC. Full variable domain (missing parts from reference TRBV19 and TRBJ2-1): DGGITQSPKYLFRKEGQNVTLSCEQNLNHDAMYWYRQDPGQGLRLIYYSQIVNDFQKGDIAEGYSVSREKKESFPLTVTSAQKNPTAFYLCASIPIAGGSYNEQFFGPGTRLTVL.